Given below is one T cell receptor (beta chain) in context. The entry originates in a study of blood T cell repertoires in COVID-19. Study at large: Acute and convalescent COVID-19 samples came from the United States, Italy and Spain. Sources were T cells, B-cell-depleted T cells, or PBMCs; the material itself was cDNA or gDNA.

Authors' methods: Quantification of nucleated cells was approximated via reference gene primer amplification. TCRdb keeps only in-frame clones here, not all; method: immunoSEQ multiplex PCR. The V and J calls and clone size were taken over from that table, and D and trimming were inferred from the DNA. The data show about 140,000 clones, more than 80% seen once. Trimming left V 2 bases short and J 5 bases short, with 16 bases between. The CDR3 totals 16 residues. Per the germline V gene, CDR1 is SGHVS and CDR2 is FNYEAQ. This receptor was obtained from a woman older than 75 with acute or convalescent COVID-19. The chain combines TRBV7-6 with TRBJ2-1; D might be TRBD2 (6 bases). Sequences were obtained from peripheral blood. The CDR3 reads CASSLFAGGGDNEQFF. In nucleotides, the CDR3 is TGTGCCAGCAGCTTATTCGCCGGTGGCGGGGACAATGAGCAGTTCTTC.